Below are 5 T cell receptor beta chains sequenced from a single sample in a study of CXCR3-negative and CXCR3-positive naive CD8 T cells. Libraries of TRB cDNA were made by 5' RACE and carried UMIs. Each CDR3 protein gets one entry in TCRdb, which reprocessed the 5' RACE reads and gives no DNA. This sample carries 45,000 to 65,000 distinct CDR3 sequences, with under 25% going to the ten biggest clones. The sequenced sample consisted of memory CD8+ T cells from blood. The origin of the receptors is a human donor in good health. Some clones in this sample may be carry-over from other donors' samples.

This chain joins TRBV19 and TRBJ1-1. Per the germline V gene, CDR1 is LNHDA and CDR2 is SQIVND (reference sequence). The CDR3 is made up of 14 amino acids. The CDR3 protein is CASSIGSLNTEAFF. Together with reference TRBV19 and TRBJ1-1, the CDR3 gives the full variable domain: DGGITQSPKYLFRKEGQNVTLSCEQNLNHDAMYWYRQDPGQGLRLIYYSQIVNDFQKGDIAEGYSVSREKKESFPLTVTSAQKNPTAFYLCASSIGSLNTEAFFGQGTRLTVV.

The CDR3 here is CASKGLAGSSYNEQFF. V usage is TRBV10-2 and J usage is TRBJ2-1; checking the TCRdb D call of TRBD2 is not possible without DNA. CDR1 and CDR2 (germline): WSHSY, SAAADI. CDR3 length: 16 residues.

The chain carries TRBV5-6 and TRBJ2-4; with no DNA, the TCRdb D assignment of TRBD2 cannot be verified. CDR1 is SGHDT and CDR2 is YYEEEE in the germline V gene. The CDR3 runs 19 residues. CDR3: CASSSLTSGVLGFKNIQYF.

This rearrangement joins TRBV11-3 to TRBJ2-2; TCRdb picks TRBD1, but there is no DNA to check that call. Germline CDR1 reads SGHNT; CDR2 reads YENEEA. The CDR3 has 16 amino acids. The CDR3 region is CASSLAGGANTGELFF.

The chain couples TRBV7-2 to TRBJ2-4. Germline lookup yields CDR1 SGHTA and CDR2 FQGNSA. The length of the CDR3 is 15 residues. CDR3 amino acids: CASSPQSLAKNIQYF.